The 18 T cell receptor beta chains presented below share a single source sample, sequenced in a study of shared T cell receptors in the human thymus. Sequencing was performed with immunoSEQ multiplex PCR; in TCRdb, only in-frame clones are kept and a portion is missing. Of over 650,000 clones listed, over 75% are singletons. These data also featured in a second study, about human thymus T cells.

The specimen was thymocytes. These receptors all stem from a boy under two years old with a congenital heart defect.

The chain uses TRBV7-2 and TRBJ2-3, with 8 bases aligning to TRBD2. CDR3 length: 19 residues. The trim removed 5 bases at V and 1 base at J, leaving 17 bases unmatched. Germline V gives CDR1 SGHTA, CDR2 FQGNSA. CDR3 nucleotides: TGTGCCAGCAGCGATCCGCAGCGGTCGGGGGGGCAACGCACAGATACGCAGTATTTT. As protein: CASSDPQRSGGQRTDTQYF.

The J gene is TRBJ2-3, the V gene TRBV5-4; 13 bases map to TRBD2. The CDR3 is made up of 18 amino acids. Germline CDR1 and CDR2: SGHNT and YYREEE (reference sequence). V lost 3 bases to trimming and J lost 0 bases; unmatched junction nucleotides: 7. CDR3 amino acids: CASSSPGLAGPSTDTQYF. The CDR3 DNA reads as TGTGCCAGCAGCTCACCGGGACTAGCGGGGCCGAGCACAGATACGCAGTATTTT.

This sequence joins TRBV2 and TRBJ1-2; 8 bases match TRBD1. Germline trimming cut 3 bases from V and 5 bases from J; bases unmatched to any gene: 8. The CDR3 is 15 residues long. Germline V gene data show CDR1 as SNHLY and CDR2 as FYNNEI. The CDR3 sequence is CASSDPRGRGYGYTF. The CDR3, as DNA: TGTGCCAGCAGTGACCCCAGGGGGCGAGGGTATGGCTACACCTTC.

This clone appeared a single time. This rearrangement joins TRBV9 to TRBJ2-2, with 14 bases that match TRBD2. Trimming removed 4 bases from V and 4 bases from J; junction bases left unmatched: 6. The CDR3 extends over 17 amino acids. CDR1 is SGDLS, CDR2 YYNGEE, per germline. The CDR3 sequence: CASSPGLAGGTTGELFF. Written as DNA, the CDR3 is TGTGCCAGCAGCCCCGGACTAGCGGGGGGAACCACCGGGGAGCTGTTTTTT.

The sample holds one count of this clone. The CDR3 region is CASSTGNAETQYF. CDR3 coding DNA: TGTGCCAGCAGCACAGGGAACGCAGAGACCCAGTACTTC. This chain uses TRBV6-6 with TRBJ2-5; perhaps TRBD1 as D (6 bases). Germline V gene data show CDR1 as MNHNY and CDR2 as SVGAGI (reference sequence). The CDR3 is 13 residues long. With 6 bases removed from V and 4 bases from J, the gap between germline ends came to 12 bases.

This clone has just one count. The genes are TRBV5-1 and TRBJ2-7, with unresolved D. Germline assignment: CDR1 SGHRS and CDR2 YFSETQ. V dropped 0 bases and J dropped 2 bases, with 9 bases sitting between them. This CDR3 contains 14 residues. CDR3 nucleotides: TGCGCCAGCAGCTTGGGGGTACGGGCCTACGAGCAGTACTTC. Translating it yields CASSLGVRAYEQYF.

The chain links TRBV7-9 to TRBJ2-7; a possible D gene is TRBD1 (6 bases). Germline V gives CDR1 SEHNR, CDR2 FQNEAQ (reference sequence). This CDR3 is built from 16 residues. V was clipped by 6 bases and J by 5 bases, with 23 bases between them. The CDR3 is CASSIGRDKELDEQYF. Written as DNA, the CDR3 is TGTGCCAGCAGTATAGGTAGGGACAAGGAATTGGACGAGCAGTACTTC. Combining the CDR3 with reference TRBV7-9 and TRBJ2-7 gives the whole variable domain DTGVSQNPRHKITKRGQNVTFRCDPISEHNRLYWYRQTLGQGPEFLTYFQNEAQLEKSRLLSDRFSAERPKGSFSTLEIQRTEQGDSAMYLCASSIGRDKELDEQYFGPGTRLTVT.

This sequence joins TRBV4-3 and TRBJ2-2, with 8 bases aligning to TRBD2. The CDR3 length is 17 residues. Looked up from germline, CDR1 is LGHNA and CDR2 is YSLEER. J gave up 5 bases and V 1 base, and 9 bases lay outside the gene matches. CDR3 in DNA: TGCGCCAGCAGCCAAGTATCGTCGGGAGGGGAAACCGGGGAGCTGTTTTTT. Protein product: CASSQVSSGGETGELFF.

This clone appeared once. The V and J genes are TRBV4-2 and TRBJ2-1; 14 nucleotides align to TRBD2. The CDR3 length is 16 residues. The trim removed 1 base at V and 14 bases at J, leaving 10 bases unmatched. From germline, CDR1 is LGHNA and CDR2 YNFKEQ. The CDR3 region has the DNA TGTGCCAGCAGCCAAGCCTCCCGACTAGCGGGGGGGCTTGAGTTCTTC. Protein: CASSQASRLAGGLEFF.

The chain couples TRBV7-3 to TRBJ1-2, with TRBD1 matching 7 bases. The CDR3 has 12 amino acids. V lost 5 bases to trimming and J lost 6 bases; unmatched junction nucleotides: 3. Germline CDR1 reads SGHTA; CDR2 reads FQGTGA. This chain's CDR3 is CASSPDRDGYTF. The CDR3 bases are TGTGCCAGCAGCCCTGACAGGGATGGCTACACCTTC.

The chain couples TRBV28 to TRBJ1-3; 8 positions match TRBD1. With 7 bases clipped from V and 0 bases from J, the junction kept 5 bases outside the gene matches. Germline CDR1 reads MDHEN; CDR2 reads SYDVKM. The CDR3 spans 15 residues. This chain's CDR3 is CASTRTGSSGNTIYF. CDR3 nucleotides: TGTGCCAGCACCCGGACAGGGAGCTCTGGAAACACCATATATTTT. The variable domain in full, completed from reference TRBV28 and TRBJ1-3, reads DVKVTQSSRYLVKRTGEKVFLECVQDMDHENMFWYRQDPGLGLRLIYFSYDVKMKEKGDIPEGYSVSREKKERFSLILESASTNQTSMYLCASTRTGSSGNTIYFGEGSWLTVV.

The chain recombines TRBV4-3 with TRBJ2-1; 9 bases fit TRBD1. V dropped 0 bases and J dropped 6; count of bases not matched to a gene: 9. The length of the CDR3 is 17 residues. From germline, CDR1 is LGHNA and CDR2 YSLEER. The CDR3 sequence: CASSQDRGQGLVNEQFF. As DNA, the CDR3 is TGCGCCAGCAGCCAAGATAGAGGACAGGGGTTAGTCAATGAGCAGTTCTTC.

The gene calls are TRBV5-4 and TRBJ2-5; D not certain. The CDR3 runs to 13 residues. The ends were cut back, 0 bases at V and 2 bases at J, with 5 bases in the middle. CDR1 and CDR2 (germline): SGHNT, YYREEE (reference sequence). CDR3 in amino acids: CASSLGYQETQYF. Written as DNA, the CDR3 is TGTGCCAGCAGCTTGGGCTATCAAGAGACCCAGTACTTC.

This clone was picked up one time. This sequence joins TRBV28 and TRBJ1-2; D gene unclear. Trimming pared 7 bases from V and 6 bases from J, leaving 15 bases between. This CDR3 contains 13 residues. Germline CDR1 and CDR2: MDHEN and SYDVKM. CDR3 in amino acids: CASTPRKQDGYTF. CDR3 DNA: TGTGCCAGCACCCCCCGGAAGCAGGATGGCTACACCTTC.

In its sample, this clone was seen a few times. In DNA, the CDR3 is TGTGCCAGCAGTTACGATTCCAGGGGGCTGGGCTATGGCTACACCTTC. Residues: CASSYDSRGLGYGYTF. The chain links TRBV6-5 to TRBJ1-2; TRBD1 aligns across 8 bases. This CDR3 contains 16 residues. The V gene's germline CDR1 is MNHEY and CDR2 SVGAGI. The V gene end was trimmed by 2 bases and the J gene end by 4 bases; junction bases not matched to a gene: 9.

The chain links TRBV19 to TRBJ2-4, with 10 bases matching TRBD2. This CDR3 contains 15 residues. Per germline, CDR1 LNHDA and CDR2 SQIVND (reference sequence). V lost 2 bases and J lost 3; bases outside the gene matches: 1. The CDR3 DNA reads as TGTGCCAGTAGTATACTAGCGGGGGACAAAAACATTCAGTACTTC. It encodes CASSILAGDKNIQYF.

This sequence joins TRBV30 and TRBJ1-6, with no clear D. Trimming took off 0 bases at V and 4 bases at J, with 16 bases between the two ends. The germline CDR1 and CDR2 sequences are GTSNPN and SVGIG (reference sequence). The length of the CDR3 is 17 residues. CDR3 residues: CAWSVGGGISYNSPLHF. CDR3 DNA: TGTGCCTGGAGTGTAGGAGGAGGGATTTCTTATAATTCACCCCTCCACTTT.

The chain links TRBV4-1 to TRBJ1-5, with 7 bases fitting TRBD1. This CDR3 is built from 14 residues. Trimming cost V 4 bases and J 7 bases; bases outside gene matches: 7. The germline V gene has CDR1 MGHRA and CDR2 YSYEKL. CDR3 region: CASSLLTGSQPQHF. The CDR3 coding sequence is TGCGCCAGCAGCCTCTTGACAGGGTCCCAGCCCCAGCATTTT.